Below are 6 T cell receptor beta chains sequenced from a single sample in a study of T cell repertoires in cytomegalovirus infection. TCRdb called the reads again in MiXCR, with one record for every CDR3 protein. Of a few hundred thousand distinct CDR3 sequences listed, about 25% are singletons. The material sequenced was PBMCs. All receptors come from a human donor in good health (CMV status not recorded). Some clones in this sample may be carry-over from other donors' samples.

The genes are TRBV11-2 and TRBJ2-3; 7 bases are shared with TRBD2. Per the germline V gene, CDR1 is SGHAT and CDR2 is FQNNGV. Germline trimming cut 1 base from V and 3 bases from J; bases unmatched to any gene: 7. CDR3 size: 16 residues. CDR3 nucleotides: TGTGCCAGCAGCTTAGTTGGCGGGAGCATGACAGATACGCAGTATTTT. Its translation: CASSLVGGSMTDTQYF.

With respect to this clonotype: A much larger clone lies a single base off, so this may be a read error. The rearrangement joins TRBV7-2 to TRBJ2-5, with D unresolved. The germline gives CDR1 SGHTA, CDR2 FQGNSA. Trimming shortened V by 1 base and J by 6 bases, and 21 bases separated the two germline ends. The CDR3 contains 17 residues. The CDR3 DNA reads TGTGCCAGCAGCTTAGTTGCGGTAGGATCTATAGGGAAGACCCAGTACTTC. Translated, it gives CASSLVAVGSIGKTQYF. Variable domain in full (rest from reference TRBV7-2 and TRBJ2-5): GAGVSQSPSNKVTEKGKDVELRCDPISGHTALYWYRQSLGQGLEFLIYFQGNSAPDKSGLPSDRFSAERTGGSVSTLTIQRTQQEDSAVYLCASSLVAVGSIGKTQYFGPGTRLLVL.

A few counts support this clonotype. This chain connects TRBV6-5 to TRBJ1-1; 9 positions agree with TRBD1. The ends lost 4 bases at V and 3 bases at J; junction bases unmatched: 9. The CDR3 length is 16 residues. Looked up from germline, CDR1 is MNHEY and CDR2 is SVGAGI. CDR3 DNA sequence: TGTGCCAGCAGTTCACAGGGGGCAGGGGGGGACACTGAAGCTTTCTTT. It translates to CASSSQGAGGDTEAFF.

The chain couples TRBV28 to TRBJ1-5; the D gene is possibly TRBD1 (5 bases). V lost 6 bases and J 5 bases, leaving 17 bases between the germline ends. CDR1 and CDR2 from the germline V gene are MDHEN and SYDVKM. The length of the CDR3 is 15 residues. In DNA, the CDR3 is TGTGCCAGCAGCAAAGCGGGCAGGGCGGATCAGCCCCAGCATTTT. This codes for CASSKAGRADQPQHF.

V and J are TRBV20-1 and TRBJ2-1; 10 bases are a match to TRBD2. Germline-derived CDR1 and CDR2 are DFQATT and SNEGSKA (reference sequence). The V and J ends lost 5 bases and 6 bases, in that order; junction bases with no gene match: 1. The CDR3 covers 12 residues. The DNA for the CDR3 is TGCAGTGCTCTAGCGGGGGTCAATGAGCAGTTCTTC. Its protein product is CSALAGVNEQFF.

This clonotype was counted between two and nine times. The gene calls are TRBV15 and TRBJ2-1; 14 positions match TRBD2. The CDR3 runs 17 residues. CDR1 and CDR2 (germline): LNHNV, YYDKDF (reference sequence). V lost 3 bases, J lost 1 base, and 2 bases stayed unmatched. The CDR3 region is CATSRRTSGRSYNEQFF. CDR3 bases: TGTGCCACCAGCAGGAGGACTAGCGGGAGGTCCTACAATGAGCAGTTCTTC.